These 14 T cell receptor beta chains were all obtained from the same sample, sequenced in a study of blood T cell repertoires in COVID-19. Sequenced by immunoSEQ multiplex PCR; TCRdb stores in-frame clones only, minus some. This sample has over 200,000 clones, with 70% to 90% found just once. Sequencing was carried out using PBMCs or T cells enriched from blood (not recorded which). The source is a woman aged 45 to 65 in a cohort exposed to, infected with or recovered from COVID-19 (not recorded which).

This clone was recorded once. The chain carries TRBV7-2 and TRBJ1-2; 8 nucleotides line up with TRBD1. Germline trimming cut 5 bases from V and 0 bases from J; bases unmatched to any gene: 5. The CDR3 loop spans 15 amino acids. CDR1 and CDR2 from the germline V gene are SGHTA and FQGNSA. For the CDR3, the DNA is TGTGCCAGCAGCCAGAGGACAGGGTCTAACTATGGCTACACCTTC. Translated, it gives CASSQRTGSNYGYTF.

The chain is built from TRBV11-2 and TRBJ1-4; 9 positions agree with TRBD1. The CDR3 sequence is 17 residues long. J lost 4 bases, V lost 0 bases, and 6 bases had no gene match. Germline CDR1 reads SGHAT; CDR2 reads FQNNGV. The CDR3 is CASSLDRWGQGNEKLFF. In DNA, the CDR3 is TGTGCCAGCAGCTTAGATAGGTGGGGACAGGGTAATGAAAAACTGTTTTTT.

V gene TRBV29-1 combines with J gene TRBJ1-2, with D maybe TRBD1 (5 bases). The V gene's germline CDR1 is SQVTM and CDR2 ANQGSEA. Trimming cost V 3 bases and J 7 bases, with 18 bases left between them. The CDR3 runs to 14 residues. The CDR3 coding sequence is TGCAGCGTTGATGATCTCCAGGGCTATCTTGGCTACACCTTC. It is translated as CSVDDLQGYLGYTF.

This rearrangement joins TRBV5-8 to TRBJ2-5, with D unclear. V lost 2 bases and J 2 bases, leaving 7 bases between the germline ends. Germline CDR1 is SGHTS and CDR2 is YDEGEE. This CDR3 has 13 residues. In DNA, the CDR3 is TGTGCCAGCAGCTTTCCGCAGCAAGAGACCCAGTACTTC. Amino acids: CASSFPQQETQYF.

The chain recombines TRBV25-1 with TRBJ1-1, with D possibly TRBD1 on 5 matching bases. Germline CDR1 MGHDK, CDR2 SYGVNS. Trimming removed 10 bases from V and 9 bases from J, with 18 bases in between. The CDR3 has 12 amino acids. CDR3 region: CATSRGSLQAFF. The CDR3 nucleotides are TGTGCCACCTCCCGGGGGTCATTGCAAGCTTTCTTT.

The chain uses TRBV28 and TRBJ2-1, with a possible D match to TRBD1 (5 bases). The CDR3 has 15 amino acids. Germline V gene data show CDR1 as MDHEN and CDR2 as SYDVKM. Trimming left V 7 bases short and J 7 bases short, with 20 bases between. Here the CDR3 reads CASTAGSQGGNEQFF. The CDR3 coding sequence is TGTGCCAGCACCGCCGGGTCGCAGGGTGGTAATGAGCAGTTCTTC.

This chain links TRBV29-1 with TRBJ1-5; TRBD1 is a possible D gene (5 bases). V was trimmed by 4 bases and J by 4 bases, leaving 11 bases between them. The CDR3 has 13 residues. Germline-derived CDR1 and CDR2 are SQVTM and ANQGSEA. Here the CDR3 DNA reads TGCAGCGTTGGATCGAACAGGAATCAGCCCCAGCATTTT. Encoded protein: CSVGSNRNQPQHF.

V gene TRBV30 combines with J gene TRBJ2-7, with D unclear. The germline V and J ends were trimmed by 2 bases and 3 bases, with 5 bases remaining between them. This CDR3 is 11 amino acids long. Germline assignment: CDR1 GTSNPN and CDR2 SVGIG (reference sequence). The CDR3 loop reads CAWSYNYEQYF. Here the CDR3 DNA reads TGTGCCTGGAGTTATAACTACGAGCAGTACTTC.

J is TRBJ2-7 and V is TRBV5-1, with D possibly being TRBD1 (6 bases). CDR3 length: 14 residues. CDR1 is SGHRS and CDR2 is YFSETQ in the germline V gene. Trimming pared 0 bases from V and 2 bases from J, leaving 9 bases between. CDR3: CASSLDQGPYEQYF. CDR3 in DNA: TGCGCCAGCAGCTTGGACCAGGGGCCCTACGAGCAGTACTTC.

The chain recombines TRBV3-1 (or the pseudogene TRBV3-2) with TRBJ2-5; TRBD2 is a possible D gene (6 bases). Per the germline V gene, CDR1 is LGHDT and CDR2 is YNNKEL (reference sequence). V dropped 4 bases and J dropped 1 base, with 10 bases sitting between them. The CDR3 is 14 amino acids. As DNA, the CDR3 is TGTGCCAGCAGCCCGCGGAGGGTCCAAGAGACCCAGTACTTC. The encoded protein is CASSPRRVQETQYF.

The J gene is TRBJ1-6, the V gene TRBV3-1 (or the pseudogene TRBV3-2); D not resolved. The CDR3 covers 13 residues. Trimming took off 1 base at V and 7 bases at J, with 5 bases between the two ends. Germline loops: CDR1 LGHDT, CDR2 YNNKEL (reference sequence). As DNA, the CDR3 is TGTGCCAGCAGCCAAGTGCAGAATTCACCCCTCCACTTT. Protein: CASSQVQNSPLHF.

The chain uses TRBV19 and TRBJ1-3, with 7 nucleotides matching TRBD1. With 7 bases clipped from V and 1 base from J, the junction kept 16 bases outside the gene matches. The germline V gene encodes CDR1 LNHDA and CDR2 SQIVND (reference sequence). This CDR3 is built from 18 residues. In DNA form, the CDR3 reads TGTGCCAGTACCCTCCGGGCGGACAGGTCCCTATCTGGAAACACCATATATTTT. It yields the protein CASTLRADRSLSGNTIYF.

This clone showed up just a few times. CDR3 in amino acids: CASSLLTFDRASYNEQFF. The CDR3 DNA reads as TGTGCCAGCAGTTTATTAACTTTTGACAGGGCCTCCTACAATGAGCAGTTCTTC. V is TRBV28 and J is TRBJ2-1; 7 nucleotides agree with TRBD1. Germline trimming cut 1 base from V and 0 bases from J; bases unmatched to any gene: 9. Germline lookup yields CDR1 MDHEN and CDR2 SYDVKM. This CDR3 comprises 18 residues.

V is TRBV9 and J is TRBJ1-1; 8 positions agree with TRBD1. V trimming: 0 bases; J trimming: 7 bases; junction bases outside the gene matches: 2. This CDR3 contains 13 residues. Germline CDR1 SGDLS, CDR2 YYNGEE. The DNA of the CDR3 is TGTGCCAGCAGCGTAGTCGGACAGGGTGAAGCTTTCTTT. It yields the protein CASSVVGQGEAFF.